The entry below describes one T cell receptor (beta chain). Its antigen remains unknown. The sample is drawn from a study of T cell responses to AZD1222 COVID-19 vaccine. Some clones are missing from TCRdb's copy, which holds only in-frame ones; the method was immunoSEQ multiplex PCR. The sample holds 90,000 to 140,000 clones, about 91% seen once. The CDR3 is 15 amino acids. CDR1 and CDR2 (germline): SGHTA, FQGNSA. Trimming cost V 1 base and J 0 bases, with 10 bases left between them. Pooling covered second doses at about 4 or about 12 weeks. Study-wide results and limits: Mostly white British, mostly female donors; authors suggested clonal diversity may be underestimated. No repertoire was sampled before or during the peak T cell response, only after it. Unmutated variant regions reportedly attract nearly half of all spike-specific TCRs.

V usage is TRBV7-2 and J usage is TRBJ2-7; the D is unclear. This sequence was found in an adult who received the AZD1222 COVID-19 vaccine. The specimen was peripheral blood, collected 28 days after the second AZD1222 dose. CDR3 DNA sequence: TGTGCCAGCAGCTTAGGATTCACAGTCTCCTACGAGCAGTACTTC. It is translated as CASSLGFTVSYEQYF.